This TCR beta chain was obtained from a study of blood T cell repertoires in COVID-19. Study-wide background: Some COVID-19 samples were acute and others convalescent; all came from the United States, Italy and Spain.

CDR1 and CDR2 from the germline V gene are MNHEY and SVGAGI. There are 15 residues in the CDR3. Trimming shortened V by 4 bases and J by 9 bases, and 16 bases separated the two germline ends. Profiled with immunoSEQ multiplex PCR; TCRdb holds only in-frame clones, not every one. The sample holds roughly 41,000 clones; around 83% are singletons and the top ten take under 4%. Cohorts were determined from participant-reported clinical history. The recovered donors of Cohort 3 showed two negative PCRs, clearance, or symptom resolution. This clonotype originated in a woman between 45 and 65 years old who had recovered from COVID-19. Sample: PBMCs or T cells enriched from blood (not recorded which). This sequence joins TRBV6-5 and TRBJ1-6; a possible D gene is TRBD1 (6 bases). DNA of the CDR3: TGTGCCAGCAGTTTGCAGGGGACATTAGGTTCACCCCTCCACTTT. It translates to CASSLQGTLGSPLHF.